The clone carrying this T cell receptor beta chain was detected a few times. These data are taken from a study of tumor-infiltrating lymphocytes in oesophageal squamous cell carcinoma. TCRdb called the PCR reads again in MiXCR, with one record for every CDR3 protein. The top ten hold about 13% of the sample, which has about 20,000 distinct CDR3 sequences, 35% to 50% seen once. The length of the CDR3 is 20 residues. The germline gives CDR1 MNHNS, CDR2 SASEGT. The V gene end was trimmed by 5 bases and the J gene end by 7 bases; junction bases not matched to a gene: 23. V and J are TRBV6-1 and TRBJ2-7; 13 bases are a match to TRBD2. The TCR originated in a male donor with esophageal squamous cell carcinoma. The sample was normal esophageal tissue next to the tumor. The CDR3 DNA follows: TGTGCCAGCAGTTACCTTGGGACTAGCGGGATAGTTCGCTCCTACAATGAGCAGTACTTC. Its protein product is CASSYLGTSGIVRSYNEQYF.